The entry below describes one TCR beta chain. No cognate antigen has been identified for it. Within one base of it there is no much larger clone, and no base qualities were kept. The sample originates from a study of OX40 agonist ivuxolimab in advanced cancers. Regarding the study in general: The costimulatory receptor OX40 (CD134) was targeted by ivuxolimab, a fully human IgG2 agonistic monoclonal antibody. The paper reports the monotherapy dose-escalation portion (N ≈ 52 patients) of the phase I ivuxolimab trial. Patients were allowed to have had prior anti-PD-1, anti-PD-L1 or anti-CTLA-4 therapy, and more than 35% of the dose-escalation patients had been treated with checkpoint inhibitors. In the dose-escalation cohort, nearly 85% of patients were male, and the mean age was roughly 60 years with a range of roughly 20 to 79. Of the roughly 50 dose-escalation patients, hepatocellular carcinoma was present in around 20, melanoma in around 15, renal cell carcinoma in 9 and head and neck cancer in 9. Partial responses were achieved by three dose-escalation patients, of whom one had hepatocellular carcinoma and two had cutaneous melanoma. Intravenous ivuxolimab was administered to patients every 2 weeks at six dose levels: 0.01, 0.1, 0.3, 1.5, 3 and 10 mg/kg. Peripheral TCRbeta sequencing was intended to test whether TCR sequence diversity was altered and clonal T-cell expansion was caused by ivuxolimab.

V is reduced by 4 bases and J by 2 bases, leaving a spacing of 8 bases between them. The CDR3 numbers 13 residues from cysteine through phenylalanine. Solely the CDR3 DNA is kept, with 39 bases framed from the first base. The germline V gene gives CDR1 as SNHLY and CDR2 as FYNNEI. The trial excluded patients who had a history of autoimmune disease or were on systemic immunosuppression. Peripheral blood for TCR sequencing was collected from all dose cohorts at baseline, on cycle 4 day 1, and on cycle 7 day 1. Samples came from an open-label, multicenter, first-in-human phase I dose-escalation trial of ivuxolimab. The trial enrolled adults with locally advanced or metastatic head and neck squamous cell, hepatocellular, melanoma or renal cell carcinoma. Before TCR sequencing, CD4+ T cells and CD8+ T cells were sorted from peripheral blood as separate populations. Genomic DNA was isolated from the sorted cells so that the TCRbeta CDR3 region could be sequenced. TCRbeta CDR3 regions were sequenced using the immunoSEQ Assay. Imported from immuneACCESS, the table was reduced by TCRdb to in-frame sequences with V and J called. These copies leave out some clones; in studies compared against another copy, an unresolved V gene accounts for under half, and the cause of the remainder is not known. Within this sample are around 80,000 clones, with roughly 80% of them counted one time only. 6% to 8.5% of the sample comes from the top ten.

The research as a whole found: Clonal expansion of both CD4+ and CD8+ blood T cells was observed from baseline to week 6 at doses 0.1 to 3.0 mg/kg. Low levels of normalized T-cell clonal expansion were also seen in some patients who did not respond. In partial responders in the 0.1-3.0 mg/kg groups, normalized peripheral clonal expansion was found to be among the lowest, especially among CD8+ T cells. Which antigens the clonally expanded peripheral T cells were specific for was not determined. After ivuxolimab, CD8+ T cells had more expanded clones than CD4+ T cells on average.

The sequencing here drew on CD4+ or CD8+ T cells sorted from blood, taken in a trial of the OX40 agonist ivuxolimab. The V and J segments used are TRBV2 and TRBJ1-2; the D segment could be TRBD1, given 5 matching bases. The source is an adult with an advanced solid tumor such as melanoma, head and neck, liver or kidney cancer. The nucleotide sequence reads as follows: TGTGCCAGCAGTGGACAGACCAACTATGGCTACACCTTC. This is translated as CASSGQTNYGYTF.